These T cell receptor beta chains were read from a single sample in a study of blood T cell repertoires in COVID-19. The repertoire was sequenced with immunoSEQ multiplex PCR; TCRdb's copy has only in-frame clones and lacks some. The sample has approximately 180,000 clones; over 80% are singletons. The material sequenced was peripheral blood. The receptors come from a woman between 40 and 55 years old with COVID-19, enrolled during active disease. CDR3s leave out the opening cysteine and the closing phenylalanine or tryptophan.

CDR3 protein: AISASGLAGGADTQY
V gene: TRBV10-3

CDR3 protein: ASSSGGTSGYT
V gene: TRBV6-6

CDR3 protein: ASSGPDRDEKLF
V gene: TRBV19

CDR3 protein: ASSSRTGGETQY
V gene: TRBV13

CDR3 protein: ASTTSGRPYEQY
V gene: TRBV13

CDR3 protein: ASRGQISVSNYGYT
V gene: TRBV5-1

CDR3 protein: ASSATGTTEAF
V gene: TRBV14

CDR3 protein: ASSYGDSLGKLF
V gene: TRBV6-6

CDR3 protein: ASSLARLEGGELF
V gene: TRBV5-4

CDR3 protein: ASSLRPGAERGAETQY
V gene: TRBV7-9

CDR3 protein: ASSLAGTANTGELF
V gene: TRBV5-1

CDR3 protein: ASSGRIGGGYSPLH
V gene: TRBV7-2

CDR3 protein: ASSYRETNEKLF
V gene: TRBV10-3

CDR3 protein: ASSLPLGGLPVQY
V gene: TRBV28

CDR3 protein: ASSLRGGTEAF
V gene: TRBV6-4

CDR3 protein: ASRGLAGVIGEQF
V gene: TRBV19

CDR3 protein: ATQRQGNSNEQF
V gene: TRBV24-1

CDR3 protein: ASSSYVGTSGYEQY
V gene: TRBV28

CDR3 protein: ASSISGAGGTEAF
V gene: TRBV19

CDR3 protein: AISEGSSGSRVQY
V gene: TRBV10-3

CDR3 protein: ASRTSGGVNEQF
V gene: TRBV3-1/TRBV3-2

CDR3 protein: ASSPIRSSGRETQY
V gene: TRBV18

CDR3 protein: ASSYGTSGSTDTQY
V gene: TRBV6-2/TRBV6-3

CDR3 protein: ASSLAGGIYEQY
V gene: TRBV7-6

CDR3 protein: ASRTGTGELF
V gene: TRBV6-5